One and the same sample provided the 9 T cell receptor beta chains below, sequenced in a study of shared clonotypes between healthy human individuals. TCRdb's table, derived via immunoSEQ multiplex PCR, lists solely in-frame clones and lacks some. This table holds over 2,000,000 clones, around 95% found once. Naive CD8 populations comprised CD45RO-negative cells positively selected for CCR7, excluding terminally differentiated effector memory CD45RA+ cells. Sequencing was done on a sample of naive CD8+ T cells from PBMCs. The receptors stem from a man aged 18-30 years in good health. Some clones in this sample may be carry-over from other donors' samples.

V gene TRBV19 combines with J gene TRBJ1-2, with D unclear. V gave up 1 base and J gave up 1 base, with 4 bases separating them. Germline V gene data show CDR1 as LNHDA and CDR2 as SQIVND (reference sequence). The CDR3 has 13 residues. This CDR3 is CASSIGFNYGYTF. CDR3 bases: TGTGCCAGTAGTATAGGATTTAACTATGGCTACACCTTC.

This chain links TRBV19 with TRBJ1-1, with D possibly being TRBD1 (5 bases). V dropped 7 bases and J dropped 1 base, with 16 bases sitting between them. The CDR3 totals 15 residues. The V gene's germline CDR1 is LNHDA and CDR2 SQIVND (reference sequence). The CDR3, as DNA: TGTGCCAGTACGTGGAGGGGCACGACGAACACTGAAGCTTTCTTT. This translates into CASTWRGTTNTEAFF.

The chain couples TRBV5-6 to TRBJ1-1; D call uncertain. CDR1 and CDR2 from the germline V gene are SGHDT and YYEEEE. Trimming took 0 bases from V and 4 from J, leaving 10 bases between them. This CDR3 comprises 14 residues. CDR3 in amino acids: CASSLERVSTEAFF. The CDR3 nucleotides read TGTGCCAGCAGCTTGGAAAGGGTAAGCACTGAAGCTTTCTTT.

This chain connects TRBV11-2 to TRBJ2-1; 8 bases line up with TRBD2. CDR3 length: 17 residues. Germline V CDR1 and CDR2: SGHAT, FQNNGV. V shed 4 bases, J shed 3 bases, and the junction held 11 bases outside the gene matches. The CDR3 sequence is CASSSTNREGYYNEQFF. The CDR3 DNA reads TGTGCCAGCAGCTCCACCAATCGGGAGGGCTACTACAATGAGCAGTTCTTC.

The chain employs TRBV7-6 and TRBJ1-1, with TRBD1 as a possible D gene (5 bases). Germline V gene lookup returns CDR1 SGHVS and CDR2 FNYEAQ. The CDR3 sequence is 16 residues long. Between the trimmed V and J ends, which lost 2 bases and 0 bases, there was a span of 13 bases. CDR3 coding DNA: TGTGCCAGCAGCTTACGTACAGGAGACATGAACACTGAAGCTTTCTTT. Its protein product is CASSLRTGDMNTEAFF.

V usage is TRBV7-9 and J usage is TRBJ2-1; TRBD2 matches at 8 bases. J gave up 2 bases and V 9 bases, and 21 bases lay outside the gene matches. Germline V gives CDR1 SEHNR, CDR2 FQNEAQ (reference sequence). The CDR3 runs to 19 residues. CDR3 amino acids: CASSNGPGTSWGPYNEQFF. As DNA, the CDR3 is TGTGCCAGTAGTAATGGACCCGGGACTAGTTGGGGGCCCTACAATGAGCAGTTCTTC.

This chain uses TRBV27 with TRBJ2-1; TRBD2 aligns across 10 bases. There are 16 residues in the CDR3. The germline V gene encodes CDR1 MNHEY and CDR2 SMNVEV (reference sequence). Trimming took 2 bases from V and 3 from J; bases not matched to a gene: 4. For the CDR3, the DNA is TGTGCCAGCAGTTTACCGTCTAGCGGGAGCTACAATGAGCAGTTCTTC. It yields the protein CASSLPSSGSYNEQFF.

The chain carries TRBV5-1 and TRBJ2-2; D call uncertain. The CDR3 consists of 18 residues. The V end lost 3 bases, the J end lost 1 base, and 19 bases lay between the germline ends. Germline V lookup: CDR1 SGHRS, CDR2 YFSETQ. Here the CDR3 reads CASSSPRGQHQNTGELFF. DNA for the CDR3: TGCGCCAGCAGCTCTCCCCGAGGTCAGCATCAGAACACCGGGGAGCTGTTTTTT.

CDR3 bases: TGTGCCAGCACGTCTGACTATACCACAGATACGCAGTATTTT. Translation: CASTSDYTTDTQYF. The chain combines TRBV28 with TRBJ2-3; D possibly corresponds to TRBD2 (5 bases). Germline V gene data show CDR1 as MDHEN and CDR2 as SYDVKM. The CDR3 consists of 14 residues. Deletions cut 7 bases from V and 2 bases from J, with 13 bases between.